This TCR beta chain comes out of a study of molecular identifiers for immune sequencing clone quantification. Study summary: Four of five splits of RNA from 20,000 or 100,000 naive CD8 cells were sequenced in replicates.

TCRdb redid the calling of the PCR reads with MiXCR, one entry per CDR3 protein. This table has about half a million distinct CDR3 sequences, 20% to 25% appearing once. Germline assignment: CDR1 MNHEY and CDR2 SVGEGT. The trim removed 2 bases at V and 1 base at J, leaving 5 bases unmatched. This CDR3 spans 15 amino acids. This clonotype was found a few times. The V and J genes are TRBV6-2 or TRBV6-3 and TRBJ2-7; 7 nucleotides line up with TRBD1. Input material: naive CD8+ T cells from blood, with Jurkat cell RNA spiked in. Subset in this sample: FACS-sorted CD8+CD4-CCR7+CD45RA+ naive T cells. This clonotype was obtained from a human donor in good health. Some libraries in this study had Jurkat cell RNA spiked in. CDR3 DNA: TGTGCCAGCAGTTACCCTCTGACAGGGTCCTACGAGCAGTACTTC. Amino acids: CASSYPLTGSYEQYF.